The following is a T cell receptor (beta chain) sequence with its context. The germline gives CDR1 MNHNY, CDR2 SVGAGI (reference sequence). J was trimmed by 9 bases and V by 4 bases; bases with no gene match: 7. This CDR3 contains 15 residues. These data are taken from a study of blood T cells in healthy people across ages. The authors ran a second PCR of about 7 to 11 cycles using a sample-barcoded 5' primer and a J-beta primer mix. In TCRdb, the 5' RACE reads were re-called with MiXCR into one record per CDR3 protein. The sample includes about 1.5 million distinct CDR3 sequences, approximately 42% of them seen just once.

The chain joins TRBV6-6 to TRBJ2-1; 12 nucleotides match TRBD2. The sequence derives from a woman aged 18-30 years in good health. Sequenced material: blood. DNA for the CDR3: TGTGCCAGCAGTTCTAGCGGGGGGGCTGGCGGTGAGCAGTTCTTC. Translating gives CASSSSGGAGGEQFF.